This T cell receptor (beta chain) emerged from a study of cytomegalovirus exposure and HLA in healthy donors. General study findings and limits: Earlier findings revealed that most TCR beta V segments proved productive either about 90% or about 30% of the time. Per a later analysis, HLA-associated TCR beta chains showed more clonal expansion than other, equally common TCR beta chains. Judged likely to be a sequencing artifact was a cluster of highly shared sequence variants. In vitro testing confirmed a few CMV-associated chains as specific for CMV antigens.

Use of 60 Vbeta and 13 Jbeta primers characterized the PCR. The method was immunoSEQ multiplex PCR; TCRdb's version includes in-frame clones alone and lacks a portion of them. The sample contains about 47,000 clones, 72% of which appear only once. This clone showed up just once. Its antigen is currently unknown. The CDR3 length is 15 residues. Germline values: CDR1 LNHDA, CDR2 SQIVND (reference sequence). J gave up 4 bases and V 1 base, and 5 bases lay outside the gene matches. The V gene is TRBV19, the J gene TRBJ2-7; 9 nucleotides agree with TRBD1. This clonotype originated in a man under 40 in good health and CMV-seronegative. Sequencing was done on a sample of PBMCs. The CDR3 DNA follows: TGTGCCAGTAGTATAGCACAGGGGGCTAGTTACGAGCAGTACTTC. Translation: CASSIAQGASYEQYF.